Reported below is one T cell receptor beta chain. The antigen is unknown. The junction shows a germline mismatch at one end, possibly a read error. These data originate in a study of tumor-infiltrating lymphocytes in glioblastoma multiforme. Germline V gene sequence: CDR1 PRHDT, CDR2 FYEKMQ (reference sequence). This CDR3 contains 14 residues. Multiple V-beta primers and a C-beta primer amplified TCRB from RNA. Unique molecular identifiers were not described for the libraries. TCRdb fed the multiplex PCR reads into MiXCR, producing one record per CDR3 protein. The repertoire holds 25,000 to 40,000 distinct CDR3 sequences, with 60% to 75% as singletons. Points from the study as a whole: The TCR and somatic mutation analysis included just one glioblastoma patient.

Sequenced material: brain tumor tissue. The sequence derives from a male donor with glioblastoma. The V gene is TRBV13, the J gene TRBJ1-4; D unresolved. The CDR3 sequence is CASSPRVANEKLFF. Written as DNA, the CDR3 is TGTGCCAGCAGCCCAAGGGTCGCTAATGAAAAATTGTTTTTT.